This T cell receptor (beta chain) stems from a study of vaccination and CD4 T cells after COVID-19. Study summary: Convalescent patients, SARS-CoV-2 positive by nasal swab PCR, comprised nine mild cases and one severe case. Drawing of post-COVID samples took place a median about 94 days after diagnosis (range 35 to 161). For post-vaccine samples, collection took place a median about 72 days after dose two, ranging from 14 to 241.

Positive tests by PCR, dated March to December 2020, predated US Alpha, Beta and Delta variants. TCRdb recomputed calls from the PCR reads with MiXCR, one row per CDR3 protein. The profile shows 25,000 or so distinct CDR3 sequences, 51% of them singletons. The sequencing used CD4+ T cells from blood, collected before SARS-CoV-2 vaccination. The receptor was derived from a human donor who had recovered from COVID-19.

CDR3 residues: CATSREGYSNQPQHF. CDR3 coding DNA: TGTGCCACCAGCAGAGAGGGATATAGCAATCAGCCCCAGCATTTT. V gene TRBV15 combines with J gene TRBJ1-5; D gene ambiguous. Germline V gene sequence: CDR1 LNHNV, CDR2 YYDKDF (reference sequence). The CDR3 runs to 15 residues. Between the trimmed V and J ends, which lost 0 bases and 0 bases, there was a span of 6 bases.